The 10 T cell receptor beta chains below all came from one sample that was sequenced in a study of cytotoxic CD8 clonotypes in ibrutinib-treated CLL. Some clones are missing from TCRdb's copy, which holds only in-frame ones; the method was immunoSEQ multiplex PCR. The sample lists around 200,000 clones, about 75% occurring once. The source material was PBMCs, sampled after 12 months of ibrutinib treatment. All receptors derive from a human donor with chronic lymphocytic leukemia.

The chain has TRBV29-1 and TRBJ1-5; 9 bases are a match to TRBD1. J was trimmed by 5 bases and V by 4 bases; bases with no gene match: 0. Germline V gene lookup returns CDR1 SQVTM and CDR2 ANQGSEA. CDR3 length: 12 residues. The CDR3 DNA reads as TGCAGCGTTGGGACAGGGGATCAGCCCCAGCATTTT. It yields the protein CSVGTGDQPQHF.

The chain is built from TRBV30 and TRBJ1-4; D call uncertain. V dropped 3 bases and J dropped 7 bases, with 12 bases sitting between them. Germline V gene data show CDR1 as GTSNPN and CDR2 as SVGIG (reference sequence). This CDR3 is 13 amino acids long. The CDR3 spells CAWRGRIVEKLFF. In nucleotides, the CDR3 is TGTGCCTGGAGGGGTCGGATAGTTGAAAAACTGTTTTTT.

The rearrangement joins TRBV7-2 to TRBJ1-1; no clear D gene. The CDR3 totals 11 residues. Germline CDR1 SGHTA, CDR2 FQGNSA. The germline V and J ends were trimmed by 5 bases and 10 bases, with 11 bases remaining between them. The CDR3 region has the DNA TGTGCCAGCAGCGAAAGGGTTTTAGCTTTCTTT. Its translation: CASSERVLAFF. The full variable domain, with the rest looked up from reference TRBV7-2 and TRBJ1-1, is GAGVSQSPSNKVTEKGKDVELRCDPISGHTALYWYRQSLGQGLEFLIYFQGNSAPDKSGLPSDRFSAERTGGSVSTLTIQRTQQEDSAVYLCASSERVLAFFGQGTRLTVV.

The rearrangement uses TRBV18 and TRBJ1-5; D call uncertain. V lost 5 bases, J lost 2 bases, and 13 bases lay in between. Germline-derived CDR1 and CDR2 are KGHSH and LQKENI. This CDR3 comprises 15 residues. The CDR3 loop reads CASSTTAMGNQPQHF. In DNA, the CDR3 is TGTGCCAGCTCAACTACGGCTATGGGCAATCAGCCCCAGCATTTT.

In its sample, this clone was seen a few times. The rearrangement joins TRBV29-1 to TRBJ1-1, with D unclear. Germline CDR1 reads SQVTM; CDR2 reads ANQGSEA. V lost 0 bases and J lost 6, with 8 bases in between. CDR3 length equals 12 residues. In nucleotides, the CDR3 is TGCAGCGTTGAAGATGGGGTGGCTGAAGCTTTCTTT. Translated, it gives CSVEDGVAEAFF.

The rearrangement uses TRBV2 and TRBJ1-1, with TRBD1 as a possible D gene (5 bases). Germline V gene sequence: CDR1 SNHLY, CDR2 FYNNEI. The CDR3 consists of 15 residues. Trimming cost V 4 bases and J 1 base, with 13 bases left between them. The CDR3 DNA follows: TGTGCCAGCAGTGGACGGCCAGGACAGAACACTGAAGCTTTCTTT. This encodes CASSGRPGQNTEAFF.

The chain recombines TRBV5-8 with TRBJ2-2, with D tentatively TRBD2 (6 bases). With 2 bases removed from V and 6 bases from J, the gap between germline ends came to 17 bases. Germline CDR1 reads SGHTS; CDR2 reads YDEGEE. This CDR3 spans 16 amino acids. The CDR3 sequence is CASSFASAYRSGELFF. CDR3 DNA: TGTGCCAGCAGCTTTGCTAGCGCTTACCGTTCCGGGGAGCTGTTTTTT.

J is TRBJ2-1 and V is TRBV9; tentatively, D is TRBD1 or TRBD2 (5 bases each). Germline assignment: CDR1 SGDLS and CDR2 YYNGEE. The ends were cut back, 0 bases at V and 7 bases at J, with 17 bases in the middle. This CDR3 spans 16 amino acids. CDR3 sequence (DNA): TGTGCCAGCAGCGTAGGCGAGGGGCCCCAGGTGAATGAGCAGTTCTTC. This codes for CASSVGEGPQVNEQFF.

The chain employs TRBV5-1 and TRBJ2-3; TRBD2 might be the D (6 bases). The CDR3 has 14 amino acids. V lost 4 bases and J lost 1, with 10 bases in between. The germline V gene encodes CDR1 SGHRS and CDR2 YFSETQ. The CDR3, as DNA: TGCGCCAGCAGCCTGCGGAGGGGCACAGATACGCAGTATTTT. Amino acid sequence: CASSLRRGTDTQYF.

The rearrangement joins TRBV25-1 to TRBJ2-3, with unresolved D. V dropped 1 base and J dropped 5 bases, with 13 bases sitting between them. The CDR3 loop spans 15 amino acids. Germline V gene sequence: CDR1 MGHDK, CDR2 SYGVNS. The CDR3 spells CASSEWTGAGDTQYF. CDR3 DNA: TGTGCCAGCAGTGAATGGACCGGAGCCGGAGATACGCAGTATTTT.